The 22 T cell receptor beta chains below come from one sample, sequenced in a study of T cell changes during pregnancy in multiple sclerosis. Repertoires were generated with immunoSEQ multiplex PCR, while TCRdb's copy carries only in-frame clones and drops some. The sample holds around 30,000 clones, around 90% seen once. The sequences come from CD8+ T cells from peripheral blood mononuclear cells, collected in the third trimester of pregnancy. Every receptor here comes from a female donor with multiple sclerosis, enrolled in a pregnancy study.

The V call is TRBV9, the J call TRBJ1-2; the match to TRBD1 covers 8 bases. Per the germline V gene, CDR1 is SGDLS and CDR2 is YYNGEE. The CDR3 runs to 13 residues. With V trimmed by 3 bases and J by 8 bases, 6 bases remained unmatched. This CDR3 reads CASSGDRGGGYTF. CDR3 DNA: TGTGCCAGCAGCGGCGACAGGGGTGGAGGCTACACCTTC.

The chain combines TRBV9 with TRBJ2-1, with a possible D match to TRBD2 (6 bases). CDR1 and CDR2 (germline): SGDLS, YYNGEE. The CDR3 has 12 amino acids. With 7 bases removed from V and 8 bases from J, the gap between germline ends came to 13 bases. CDR3 DNA sequence: TGTGCCAGCGGCCTTGGAGGGGATGAGCAGTTCTTC. Its translation: CASGLGGDEQFF.

The genes are TRBV7-6 and TRBJ2-7, with TRBD2 identical over 7 bases. This CDR3 spans 17 amino acids. Germline CDR1 and CDR2: SGHVS and FNYEAQ. Unmatched junction bases numbered 15, after V lost 5 bases and J lost 2 bases. This CDR3 reads CASSPGEGDGPTYEQYF. CDR3 coding DNA: TGTGCCAGCAGCCCGGGGGAGGGTGACGGGCCGACCTACGAGCAGTACTTC.

The chain couples TRBV4-2 to TRBJ2-5; 9 nucleotides line up with TRBD1. The tail of the sequence fits TRBJ2-7 better, so the J call may be wrong. The CDR3 extends over 14 amino acids. Germline CDR1 and CDR2: LGHNA and YNFKEQ. The CDR3 sequence is CASSLATGGDEQYF. The CDR3 nucleotides read TGTGCCAGCAGCCTCGCGACAGGGGGGGACGAGCAGTACTTC.

This clone was seen only once. The rearrangement links TRBV6-5 to TRBJ2-7; TRBD2 might be the D (6 bases). With 3 bases removed from V and 6 bases from J, the gap between germline ends came to 15 bases. This CDR3 is built from 14 residues. Per germline, CDR1 MNHEY and CDR2 SVGAGI. The CDR3 DNA reads TGTGCCAGCAGTTATATGGGGGGTCTGGGCGAGCAGTACTTC. It is translated as CASSYMGGLGEQYF.

This clone was recorded once. The chain links TRBV7-2 to TRBJ1-5, with unresolved D. Trimming cost V 5 bases and J 6 bases, with 17 bases left between them. Germline V lookup: CDR1 SGHTA, CDR2 FQGNSA. The CDR3 loop spans 15 amino acids. The CDR3 is CASSKIEAGGQPQHF. CDR3 DNA: TGTGCCAGCAGCAAAATCGAGGCGGGCGGTCAGCCCCAGCATTTT.

This clone has a single count. The chain combines TRBV28 with TRBJ1-6, with D possibly matching TRBD1 (5 bases). Germline V gene sequence: CDR1 MDHEN, CDR2 SYDVKM. Deletions cut 4 bases from V and 0 bases from J, with 16 bases between. This CDR3 region has 18 residues. The CDR3: CASSSGTVWGSYNSPLHF. CDR3 nucleotide sequence: TGTGCCAGCAGTTCCGGGACTGTCTGGGGCTCCTATAATTCACCCCTCCACTTT.

The CDR3 region has the DNA TGTGCCAGCAGTAGGGCGGGGGGAACTGAAGCTTTCTTT. Residues: CASSRAGGTEAFF. V usage is TRBV6-1 and J usage is TRBJ1-1; tentatively, D is TRBD1 (5 bases). In germline, CDR1 is MNHNS, CDR2 SASEGT. This CDR3 has 13 amino acids. Deletions cut 5 bases from V and 5 bases from J, with 12 bases between.

V usage is TRBV6-5 and J usage is TRBJ2-7, with TRBD1 matching over 9 bases. V gave up 3 bases and J gave up 5 bases; unmatched junction bases: 2. There are 13 residues in the CDR3. Per the germline V gene, CDR1 is MNHEY and CDR2 is SVGAGI. The CDR3 region is CASSYTGGHEQYF. CDR3 sequence (DNA): TGTGCCAGCAGTTATACAGGGGGCCACGAGCAGTACTTC.

The table lists this clone with a count of one. This chain uses TRBV10-3 with TRBJ2-5; 9 bases line up with TRBD1. With the DNA end fitting TRBJ2-7 better, the J assignment may be wrong. The CDR3 runs 17 residues. CDR1 is ENHRY and CDR2 is SYGVKD in the germline V gene. The DNA for the CDR3 is TGTGCCATCAGGGAGGGGGCTCGGGACAGGGTCGTCTACGAGCAGTACTTC. Residues: CAIREGARDRVVYEQYF.

The gene calls are TRBV27 and TRBJ1-1; 7 bases are a match to TRBD1. CDR3 size: 14 residues. J lost 0 bases, V lost 7 bases, and 5 bases had no gene match. CDR1 is MNHEY and CDR2 is SMNVEV in the germline V gene (reference sequence). The CDR3 DNA sequence: TGTGCCAGCAATCGGGACAGCATGAACACTGAAGCTTTCTTT. The encoded protein is CASNRDSMNTEAFF.

This sequence joins TRBV19 and TRBJ1-1; 9 bases are shared with TRBD1. V lost 5 bases to trimming and J lost 3 bases; unmatched junction nucleotides: 7. This CDR3 has 15 amino acids. The germline V gene has CDR1 LNHDA and CDR2 SQIVND (reference sequence). The CDR3 reads CASSLRQGGYTEAFF. The DNA for the CDR3 is TGTGCCAGTAGTCTTCGACAGGGGGGTTACACTGAAGCTTTCTTT.

The chain couples TRBV5-4 to TRBJ1-1, with D unresolved. The CDR3 extends over 14 amino acids. CDR1 SGHNT and CDR2 YYREEE come from the germline V gene (reference sequence). V was cut by 0 bases and J by 5 bases, with 11 bases left in between. The CDR3 nucleotides are TGTGCCAGCAGCTTGGATCGGCTGAGGACTGAAGCTTTCTTT. It is translated as CASSLDRLRTEAFF.

V and J are TRBV30 and TRBJ2-5; TRBD1 agrees at 8 bases. CDR1 is GTSNPN and CDR2 is SVGIG in the germline V gene (reference sequence). There are 13 residues in the CDR3. V trimming: 4 bases; J trimming: 2 bases; junction bases outside the gene matches: 3. Here the CDR3 DNA reads TGTGCCTGGACGACAGGGGTACAAGAGACCCAGTACTTC. Its translation is CAWTTGVQETQYF. Drawing the rest from reference TRBV30 and TRBJ2-5, the complete variable domain is SQTIHQWPATLVQPVGSPLSLECTVEGTSNPNLYWYRQAAGRGLQLLFYSVGIGQISSEVPQNLSASRPQDRQFILSSKKLLLSDSGFYLCAWTTGVQETQYFGPGTRLLVL.

This clone appeared once. The J gene is TRBJ1-1, the V gene TRBV5-1, with D uncertain. Germline V gene sequence: CDR1 SGHRS, CDR2 YFSETQ. Trimming took off 3 bases at V and 5 bases at J, with 17 bases between the two ends. The CDR3 spans 15 residues. CDR3 protein: CASSYYRGGKTEAFF. CDR3 nucleotides: TGCGCCAGCAGCTACTACCGGGGAGGGAAGACTGAAGCTTTCTTT.

The rearrangement joins TRBV19 to TRBJ1-1; tentatively, D is TRBD1 (5 bases). This CDR3 has 14 residues. From germline, CDR1 is LNHDA and CDR2 SQIVND (reference sequence). V was clipped by 3 bases and J by 4 bases, with 12 bases between them. The CDR3 reads CASSIQGGATEAFF. CDR3 in DNA: TGTGCCAGTAGTATCCAGGGAGGCGCCACTGAAGCTTTCTTT.

This clone was counted between two and nine times. The V gene is TRBV19, the J gene TRBJ1-1, with 9 nucleotides matching TRBD1. The germline CDR1 and CDR2 sequences are LNHDA and SQIVND (reference sequence). The V segment lost 2 bases and the J segment 6 bases; nucleotides outside the gene matches: 7. The CDR3 extends over 15 amino acids. The CDR3 is CASSIKGTGWPEAFF. The DNA for the CDR3 is TGTGCCAGTAGTATAAAGGGGACAGGGTGGCCTGAAGCTTTCTTT.

This clone showed up just once. This chain connects TRBV4-3 to TRBJ1-5, with D possibly being TRBD1 (5 bases). This CDR3 has 16 residues. Trimming took off 2 bases at V and 3 bases at J, with 14 bases between the two ends. Germline lookup yields CDR1 LGHNA and CDR2 YSLEER. The chain's CDR3 is CASSQRFRGYNQPQHF. The DNA for the CDR3 is TGCGCCAGCAGCCAAAGGTTTAGGGGCTACAATCAGCCCCAGCATTTT.

The CDR3 protein is CASSIGVQPQHF. DNA of the CDR3: TGTGCCAGTAGTATCGGGGTTCAGCCCCAGCATTTT. The chain carries TRBV19 and TRBJ1-5; D remains unclear. Deletions cut 3 bases from V and 6 bases from J, with 6 bases between. The CDR3 runs 12 residues. Germline V gene lookup returns CDR1 LNHDA and CDR2 SQIVND (reference sequence).

This chain joins TRBV11-2 and TRBJ2-7; a possible D gene is TRBD1 (6 bases). The CDR3 consists of 14 residues. Germline values: CDR1 SGHAT, CDR2 FQNNGV. V was cut by 2 bases and J by 3 bases, with 11 bases left in between. The CDR3 region is CASSLLPRGYEQYF. The CDR3 coding sequence is TGTGCCAGCAGCTTACTTCCCAGGGGCTACGAGCAGTACTTC. Supplemented by reference TRBV11-2 and TRBJ2-7, the full variable domain reads EAGVAQSPRYKIIEKRQSVAFWCNPISGHATLYWYQQILGQGPKLLIQFQNNGVVDDSQLPKDRFSAERLKGVDSTLKIQPAKLEDSAVYLCASSLLPRGYEQYFGPGTRLTVT.

Within the sample, this clone is large. The gene calls are TRBV19 and TRBJ2-1, with 12 bases aligning to TRBD2. This CDR3 is built from 18 residues. Germline CDR1 is LNHDA and CDR2 is SQIVND (reference sequence). V lost 3 bases, J lost 0 bases, and 6 bases stayed unmatched. Written as DNA, the CDR3 is TGTGCCAGTAGTATGACACTAGCGGGGGGAAGCTCCTACAATGAGCAGTTCTTC. This translates into CASSMTLAGGSSYNEQFF. The whole variable domain, remainder taken from reference TRBV19 and TRBJ2-1, is DGGITQSPKYLFRKEGQNVTLSCEQNLNHDAMYWYRQDPGQGLRLIYYSQIVNDFQKGDIAEGYSVSREKKESFPLTVTSAQKNPTAFYLCASSMTLAGGSSYNEQFFGPGTRLTVL.

The V call is TRBV10-2, the J call TRBJ1-2; D ambiguous. CDR1 is WSHSY and CDR2 is SAAADI in the germline V gene. The CDR3 consists of 15 residues. The V end lost 6 bases, the J end lost 0 bases, and 14 bases lay between the germline ends. The CDR3 DNA follows: TGCGCCAGCAGCGTCGGACTGTCGCCTAACTATGGCTACACCTTC. This codes for CASSVGLSPNYGYTF.